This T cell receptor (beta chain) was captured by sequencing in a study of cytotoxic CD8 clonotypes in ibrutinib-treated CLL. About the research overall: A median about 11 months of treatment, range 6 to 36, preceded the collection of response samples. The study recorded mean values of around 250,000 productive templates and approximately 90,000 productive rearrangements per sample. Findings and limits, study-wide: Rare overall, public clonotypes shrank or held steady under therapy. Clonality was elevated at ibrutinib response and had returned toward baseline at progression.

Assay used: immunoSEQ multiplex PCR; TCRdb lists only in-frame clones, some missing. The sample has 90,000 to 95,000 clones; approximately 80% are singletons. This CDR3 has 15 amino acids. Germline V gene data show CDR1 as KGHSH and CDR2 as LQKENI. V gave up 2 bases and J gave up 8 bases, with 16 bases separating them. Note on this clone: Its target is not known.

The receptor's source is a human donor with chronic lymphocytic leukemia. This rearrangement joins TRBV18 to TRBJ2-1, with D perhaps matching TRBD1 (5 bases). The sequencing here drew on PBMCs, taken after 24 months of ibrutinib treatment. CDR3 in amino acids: CASSPRQGRFDEQFF. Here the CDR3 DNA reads TGTGCCAGCTCACCAAGGCAGGGAAGGTTCGATGAGCAGTTCTTC. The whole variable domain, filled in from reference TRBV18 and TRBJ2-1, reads NAGVMQNPRHLVRRRGQEARLRCSPMKGHSHVYWYRQLPEEGLKFMVYLQKENIIDESGMPKERFSAEFPKEGPSILRIQQVVRGDSAAYFCASSPRQGRFDEQFFGPGTRLTVL.